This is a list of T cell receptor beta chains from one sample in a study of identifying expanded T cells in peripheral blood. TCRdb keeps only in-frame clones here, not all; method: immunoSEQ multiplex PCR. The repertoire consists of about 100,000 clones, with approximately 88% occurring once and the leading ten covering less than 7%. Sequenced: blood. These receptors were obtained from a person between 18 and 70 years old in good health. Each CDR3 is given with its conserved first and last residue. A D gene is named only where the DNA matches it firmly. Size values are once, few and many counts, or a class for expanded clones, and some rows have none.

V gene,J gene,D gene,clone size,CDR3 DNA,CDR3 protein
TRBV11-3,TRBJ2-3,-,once,TGTGCCAGCAGCCTCGGGACTGCGACGGATACGCAGTATTTT,CASSLGTATDTQYF
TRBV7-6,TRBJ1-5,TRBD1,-,TGTGCCAGCAGCTTAGGCGCAGGGGGGGACAATCAGCCCCAGCATTTT,CASSLGAGGDNQPQHF
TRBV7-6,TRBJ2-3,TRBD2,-,TGTGCCAGCAGCTTAGCGCCTAGCGGGGCAGATACGCAGTATTTT,CASSLAPSGADTQYF
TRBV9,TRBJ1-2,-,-,TGTGCCAGCAGCGTCCCTCACACAGGCTCCAACTATGGCTACACCTTC,CASSVPHTGSNYGYTF
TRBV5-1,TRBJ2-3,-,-,TGCGCCAGCAGCTTAGGGCGGGGCCCCACAGATACGCAGTATTTT,CASSLGRGPTDTQYF
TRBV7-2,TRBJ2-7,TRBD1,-,TGTGCCAGCAGCTCCGACAGGGCCCACGAGCAGTACTTC,CASSSDRAHEQYF
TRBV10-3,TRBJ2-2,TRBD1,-,TGTGCCATCAGTGAGGGCAGGGGGCTCTCCGGGGAGCTGTTTTTT,CAISEGRGLSGELFF
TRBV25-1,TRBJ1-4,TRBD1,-,TGTGCCAGCAGTGAGACAGGGACTAATGAAAAACTGTTTTTT,CASSETGTNEKLFF
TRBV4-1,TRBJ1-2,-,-,TGCGCCAGCAGCCAAGTGAGACTCCAAGGGTATGGCTACACCTTC,CASSQVRLQGYGYTF
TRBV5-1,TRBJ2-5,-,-,TGCGCCAGCAGCGTGGGGGTTTTTCAAGAGACCCAGTACTTC,CASSVGVFQETQYF
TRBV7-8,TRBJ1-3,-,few,TGTGCCAGCAGCCTACGGGGGGCAGGGTTGAAGAACACCATATATTTT,CASSLRGAGLKNTIYF
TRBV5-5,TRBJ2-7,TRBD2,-,TGTGCCAGCAGCTCGACTAGCGGGAACTACGAGCAGTACTTC,CASSSTSGNYEQYF
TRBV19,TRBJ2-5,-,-,TGTGCCAGTAGTATGGACAGCCAAGAGACCCAGTACTTC,CASSMDSQETQYF
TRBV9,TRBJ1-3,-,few,TGTGCCAGCAGCGTAGAAGGGCTCTCTGGAAACACCATATATTTT,CASSVEGLSGNTIYF
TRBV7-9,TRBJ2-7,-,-,TGTGCCAGCAGCCCTCCGGAGGGGGCGAGGTACGAGCAGTACTTC,CASSPPEGARYEQYF
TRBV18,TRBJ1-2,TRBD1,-,TGTGCCAGCTCACAGGATGTCATACAGGGGTATGGCTACACCTTC,CASSQDVIQGYGYTF
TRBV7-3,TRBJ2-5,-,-,TGTGCCAGCAGCTTTGCTCACGGAGGGATGAAGACCCAGTACTTC,CASSFAHGGMKTQYF
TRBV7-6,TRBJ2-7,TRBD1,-,TGTGCCAGCAGCCCCCAAGGGGGCGGTTACGAGCAGTACTTC,CASSPQGGGYEQYF
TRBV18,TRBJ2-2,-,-,TGTGCCAGCTCACCAAGGGAGGCCGGGGAGCTGTTTTTT,CASSPREAGELFF
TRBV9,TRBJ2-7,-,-,TGTGCCAGCAGCTTCGGCCTAGCTCTCTACGAGCAGTACTTC,CASSFGLALYEQYF
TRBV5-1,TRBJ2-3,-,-,TGCGCCAGCAGCCCGCGTGGGGGAGGTAGCACAGATACGCAGTATTTT,CASSPRGGGSTDTQYF
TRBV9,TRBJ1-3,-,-,TGTGCCAGCAGCGTAGCCAGGGATGGAAACACCATATATTTT,CASSVARDGNTIYF
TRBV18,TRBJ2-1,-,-,TGTGCCAGCTCACCTGAGAAGCAGCAGTTCTTC,CASSPEKQQFF
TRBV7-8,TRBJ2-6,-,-,TGTGCCAGCAGCTTTGGGGCTTACTCTGGGGCCAACGTCCTGACTTTC,CASSFGAYSGANVLTF
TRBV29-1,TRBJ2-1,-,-,TGCAGCGTTGTCAGGGGGGCTACTCTCCTCAATGAGCAGTTCTTC,CSVVRGATLLNEQFF
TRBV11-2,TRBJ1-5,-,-,TGTGCCAGCAGCGAAGGGAGTTCCAATCAGCCCCAGCATTTT,CASSEGSSNQPQHF
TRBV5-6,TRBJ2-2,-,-,TGTGCCAGCAGCTTGGACAGGCTGACCGGGGAGCTGTTTTTT,CASSLDRLTGELFF
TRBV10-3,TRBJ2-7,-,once,TGTGCCATCAGGGTTCGGCGTGACAATCCTTACGAGCAGTACTTC,CAIRVRRDNPYEQYF